This TCR beta chain was found in a study of T cell responses to AZD1222 COVID-19 vaccine (dated by TCRdb to about 2021). Concerning the study at large: Because spike-specific TCR depth and breadth did not differ between the two schedules, AZD1222 recipients who got a second dose at roughly 4 weeks were pooled with those who got a second dose at roughly 12 weeks. A total of 233 trial participants underwent TCR sequencing, of whom 207 had received two doses of AZD1222 and some 25 had received two doses of the MenACWY control vaccine. Enrollment into the trials was organized by age into subgroups of 18-55, 56-69 and 70-plus years, and those subgroups contained roughly 150, 30 and 60 TCR-sequenced participants, respectively.

What the work shows at the level of the full study, not this receptor alone: Participants were mostly white British, with more females than males. The authors suggested clonal diversity may have been underestimated. The 56-69-year group was small, and its depth increase did not reach significance, likely because of low power. Conclusions about previously exposed vaccinees were limited because only six AZD1222 recipients were SARS-CoV-2 seropositive at baseline. After two AZD1222 doses, both the breadth and the depth of spike-specific TCRs were significantly higher than at day 0 and than in MenACWY recipients. Nearly half of unique spike-specific TCRs reportedly recognized epitopes outside regions mutated in the B.1.351 and B.1.1.7 variants. Because no day 14 peak-response samples were available, the repertoires could be characterized only after the peak T cell response. CD4 TCRs associated with the vaccine covered the entire spike protein, and the dominant responses were in regions 160-218 and 743-854.

The CDR3 sequence holds 15 residues, the cysteine and phenylalanine included. The read is trimmed to its CDR3 DNA, 45 bases read in frame from base 1. Looking up the germline V gene (reference sequence) yields CDR1 GTSNPN and CDR2 SVGIG. From V the trimming removes 0 bases and from J it removes 6 bases, while the gene matches leave 4 bases of the junction unaccounted for. The sample's time point label is to be understood as: baseline before first vaccination. Vaccinee samples were obtained from the UK trials COV001 and COV002, which included a single-blind randomized controlled phase 2/3 trial of AZD1222 (ChAdOx1 nCoV-19) in healthy adults. Trial participant PBMC samples were collected at day 0 and day 28 after the second dose for TCRbeta chain sequencing. The CDR3 regions of human TCRbeta chains were subjected to immunosequencing. In the paper's pipeline: Repertoire TCRs were matched against a reference library of SARS-CoV-2-specific TCRs generated with the MIRA antigen-specificity platform. Breadth was defined as the fraction of unique TCRs that were SARS-CoV-2-associated. Depth was defined as the fraction of total T cells that were SARS-CoV-2-associated. Using the MIRA data, each spike-specific TCR was mapped to the spike region that the TCR reacts to and placed in a CD4 or CD8 class. Log10-transformed breadth and depth values were compared by one-way ANOVA with Sidak's multiple comparisons tests. The table comes from immuneACCESS by way of TCRdb, which keeps in-frame sequences with V and J called. Part of the clones is missing from these tables; in studies checked, under half for an unresolved V gene and the rest for unknown reasons. V, J and clone size derive from that table, while D and trimming were established from the DNA sequence. The sample yields 110,000 to 150,000 clones; 85% to 90% were counted once. Roughly 1.5% of the sample is taken by the ten largest.

In the case of this clone: Its antigen has not been determined. No base qualities exist here, and no much larger clone lies one base off it.

Rearrangement joined TRBV30 to TRBJ1-6, with 8 bases matching TRBD1. Source: peripheral blood, taken on day 0 of AZD1222 vaccination. This clonotype was sampled from an adult in good health. The CDR3 has the sequence CAWSVRTGRNSPLHF. Read as DNA, the sequence is TGTGCCTGGAGTGTCAGGACAGGGCGTAATTCACCCCTCCACTTT.